What follows is one T cell receptor beta chain and its context. The data originate from a study of blood T cell repertoires in COVID-19. For the study at large: COVID-19 samples, acute and convalescent, were from the United States, Italy and Spain.

Germline CDR1 is SGHDT and CDR2 is YYEEEE. Trimming stripped 0 bases from V and 5 bases from J, with 14 bases between. This CDR3 region has 15 residues. The data were produced by immunoSEQ multiplex PCR, yet TCRdb's version contains in-frame clones alone and is incomplete. The sample yields about 340,000 clones, almost 90% seen once. This receptor was taken from a woman aged 65 to 85 with COVID-19, enrolled during active disease. The specimen was peripheral blood. This sequence joins TRBV5-6 and TRBJ2-5; weak D call: TRBD2 (6 bases). Here the CDR3 DNA reads TGTGCCAGCAGCTTGGCCAGACTAGTGTCGGAGACCCAGTACTTC. It codes for CASSLARLVSETQYF.